The 11 T cell receptor beta chains presented below share a single source sample, sequenced in a study of metastatic and nonmetastatic thyroid tumors (dated by TCRdb to the early 2020s). Before undergoing thyroid surgery, none of the patients had been given any kind of treatment. Libraries were prepared through PCR. Sequencing used an Illumina HiSeq 4000. TCRdb reran the public reads through fastp at Q25 and MiXCR, keeping productive beta chains. This sample has fewer than 40,000 clones in its table, and 15% of those were observed once. Of the sample, 15% to 20% is held by the ten largest clones. The specimen sequenced was blood. The receptor set was obtained from a male donor with papillary thyroid cancer or a benign thyroid nodule (not recorded which). Some clones in this sample may be carry-over from other donors' samples.

On this clone: A much larger clone lies one base from this, so it may be a read error. The same CDR3 also results from other DNA sequences found in this sample. This chain joins TRBV18 and TRBJ2-7, with D possibly matching TRBD2 (5 bases). This CDR3 comprises 15 residues. Germline V lookup: CDR1 KGHSH, CDR2 LQKENI. V was trimmed by 1 base and J by 3 bases, leaving 13 bases between them. As DNA, the CDR3 is TGTGCCAGCTCACCACGCCGGGATGGATACTACGAGCAGTACTTC. Translating gives CASSPRRDGYYEQYF.

This clone was detected a few times. The chain links TRBV6-5 to TRBJ2-6; D may be TRBD1 (6 bases). CDR3 length: 17 residues. V dropped 5 bases and J dropped 1 base, with 15 bases sitting between them. From germline, CDR1 is MNHEY and CDR2 SVGAGI. The chain's CDR3 is CASSHRDILSGANVLTF. In nucleotides, the CDR3 is TGTGCCAGCAGTCACAGGGACATTCTATCTGGGGCCAACGTCCTGACTTTC.

In its sample, this clone was seen many times. The chain couples TRBV4-3 to TRBJ2-2; the D gene is possibly TRBD2 (5 bases). Looked up from germline, CDR1 is LGHNA and CDR2 is YSLEER. This CDR3 is built from 15 residues. The V end lost 1 base, the J end lost 7 bases, and 13 bases lay between the germline ends. The DNA for the CDR3 is TGCGCCAGCAGCCAAGGGGGAGTCCACGGCGGGGAGCTGTTTTTT. Its protein product is CASSQGGVHGGELFF.

This clone was counted ten times or more. The rearrangement joins TRBV10-2 to TRBJ1-6; TRBD1 matches 9 bases. CDR3 length: 18 residues. Germline trimming cut 5 bases from V and 7 bases from J; bases unmatched to any gene: 15. Germline CDR1 is WSHSY and CDR2 is SAAADI. The CDR3 region has the DNA TGCGCCAGCAGTCCCAAATACCGGTTGGGACAGGGAAATTCACCCCTCCACTTT. It yields the protein CASSPKYRLGQGNSPLHF.

This sequence joins TRBV6-1 and TRBJ2-3, with a weak D call TRBD1 (5 bases). The CDR3 length is 13 residues. The germline CDR1 and CDR2 sequences are MNHNS and SASEGT. The ends were cut back, 5 bases at V and 6 bases at J, with 12 bases in the middle. As DNA, the CDR3 is TGTGCCAGCAGTTTCGTCTCAGGGGATACGCAGTATTTT. The encoded protein is CASSFVSGDTQYF.

Turning to this clone: A much larger clone lies a single base off, so this may be a read error. The sample has other DNA sequences that encode this CDR3 too. The V call is TRBV3-1, the J call TRBJ2-1; TRBD2 agrees at 9 bases. With 4 bases clipped from V and 9 bases from J, the junction kept 10 bases outside the gene matches. CDR3 length: 15 residues. Germline V gene data show CDR1 as LGHDT and CDR2 as YNNKEL (reference sequence). CDR3 in amino acids: CASSPGLAGGGEQFF. In DNA form, the CDR3 reads TGTGCCAGCAGCCCGGGACTAGCCGGGGGGGGTGAGCAGTTCTTC.

This clone was detected many times. The chain recombines TRBV7-3 with TRBJ2-2; 7 bases are shared with TRBD2. This CDR3 spans 16 amino acids. The J segment lost 0 bases and the V segment lost 0 bases, leaving 1 base of the junction unmatched. CDR1 and CDR2 (germline): SGHTA, FQGTGA. The DNA of the CDR3 is TGTGCCAGCAGCTTAACGGGGGGGACGAACACCGGGGAGCTGTTTTTT. Translation gives CASSLTGGTNTGELFF.

This clone is classed as medium-sized. J is TRBJ1-2 and V is TRBV6-1; no clear D gene. CDR1 and CDR2 (germline): MNHNS, SASEGT. V was shortened by 6 bases and J by 5 bases, with 19 bases between the two germline ends. This CDR3 comprises 15 residues. As DNA, the CDR3 is TGTGCCAGCAGAGGAGAGCCATTCTGGGGTTATGGCTACACCTTC. This translates into CASRGEPFWGYGYTF.

Comment on this clone: The conserved phenylalanine or tryptophan normally closing the CDR3 is absent here, so this likely arose from a read error. This rearrangement joins TRBV6-5 to TRBJ1-2; weak D call: TRBD1 (5 bases). Looked up from germline, CDR1 is MNHEY and CDR2 is SVGAGI. This CDR3 has 15 residues. The CDR3 DNA is TGTGCCAGCAGTTACTCGCGGACACGGTTATATGCCTACACCTTG. This sequence encodes CASSYSRTRLYAYTL.

This clone has a count of ten or more. V is TRBV7-9 and J is TRBJ2-1; 8 bases line up with TRBD2. This CDR3 comprises 15 residues. V was clipped by 3 bases and J by 3 bases; unmatched bases: 4. The germline V gene encodes CDR1 SEHNR and CDR2 FQNEAQ (reference sequence). The CDR3, as DNA: TGTGCCAGCAGCTTGGGTAGCGGGAACTACAATGAGCAGTTCTTC. Translated: CASSLGSGNYNEQFF.

This clone came up a few times. The junction does not match germline at one end; this may be a read error. This chain uses TRBV5-4 with TRBJ2-3; 7 bases are a match to TRBD2. The V gene's germline CDR1 is SGHNT and CDR2 YYREEE (reference sequence). The CDR3 is 14 amino acids. This CDR3 is CASSLGGPTDTQYF. CDR3 nucleotides: TGTGCCAGCAGTTTGGGAGGGCCAACAGATACGCAGTATTTT.